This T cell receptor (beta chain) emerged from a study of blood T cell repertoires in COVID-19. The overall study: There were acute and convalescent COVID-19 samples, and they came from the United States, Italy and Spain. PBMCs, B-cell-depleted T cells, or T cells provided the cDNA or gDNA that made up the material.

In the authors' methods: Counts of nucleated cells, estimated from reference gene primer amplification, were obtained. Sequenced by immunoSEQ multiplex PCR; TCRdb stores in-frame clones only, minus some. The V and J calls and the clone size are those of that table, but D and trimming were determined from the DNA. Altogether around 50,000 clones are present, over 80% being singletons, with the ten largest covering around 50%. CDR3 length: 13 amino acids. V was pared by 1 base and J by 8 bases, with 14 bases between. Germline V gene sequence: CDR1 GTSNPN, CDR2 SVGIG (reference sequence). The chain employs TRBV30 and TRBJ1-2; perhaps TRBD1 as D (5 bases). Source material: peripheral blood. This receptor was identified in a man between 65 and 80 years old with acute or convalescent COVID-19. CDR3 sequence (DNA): TGTGCCTGGAGTGGTGGACAAGTATCAGGCTACACCTTC. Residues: CAWSGGQVSGYTF.